This entry concerns a single T cell receptor beta chain. What it recognizes is unknown. It was with 60 Vbeta and 13 Jbeta primers that the PCR ran. Measured with immunoSEQ multiplex PCR; TCRdb has only the in-frame clones, and not every one. In the table there are some 150,000 clones, less than 85% of which are singletons. This sample was included in a study of cytomegalovirus exposure and HLA in healthy donors. Study-wide findings and caveats: A later analysis, which compared TCR beta chains of equal frequency, found the HLA-associated ones more clonally expanded. Using a false discovery rate of 0.05, a later analysis showed that approximately 17,000 TCR beta sequences were associated with HLA alleles. In a later analysis, V- and J-gene trimming of beta chains associated with a DCLRE1C missense variant, replicated independently.

This CDR3 comprises 12 residues. V shed 3 bases and J shed 8 bases, with 10 bases lying between them. Germline loops: CDR1 MDHEN, CDR2 SYDVKM. Sequenced sample: PBMCs. The sequence was collected from a man aged 50-60 years in good health and CMV-seropositive. The rearrangement uses TRBV28 and TRBJ1-2; no firm D call. The CDR3 DNA sequence: TGTGCCAGCAGTTTCGAGGGAATCGGCTACACCTTC. Translating it yields CASSFEGIGYTF.